This T cell receptor beta chain was captured in a study of T cell changes during pregnancy in multiple sclerosis. Data came from immunoSEQ multiplex PCR; TCRdb stores just in-frame clones and leaves some out. The sample lists tens of thousands of clones, roughly 90% occurring once. Trimming removed 8 bases at V and 4 bases at J, with 6 bases between. Germline lookup yields CDR1 MGHRA and CDR2 YSYEKL. The CDR3 length is 11 residues. The sequencing used peripheral blood, collected after pregnancy. This chain uses TRBV4-1 with TRBJ1-3, with no clear D. The receptor comes from a female donor in good health, enrolled as a control in a pregnancy study. CDR3 nucleotides: TGCGCCAGCGCCGAGGGAAACACCATATATTTT. As protein: CASAEGNTIYF.